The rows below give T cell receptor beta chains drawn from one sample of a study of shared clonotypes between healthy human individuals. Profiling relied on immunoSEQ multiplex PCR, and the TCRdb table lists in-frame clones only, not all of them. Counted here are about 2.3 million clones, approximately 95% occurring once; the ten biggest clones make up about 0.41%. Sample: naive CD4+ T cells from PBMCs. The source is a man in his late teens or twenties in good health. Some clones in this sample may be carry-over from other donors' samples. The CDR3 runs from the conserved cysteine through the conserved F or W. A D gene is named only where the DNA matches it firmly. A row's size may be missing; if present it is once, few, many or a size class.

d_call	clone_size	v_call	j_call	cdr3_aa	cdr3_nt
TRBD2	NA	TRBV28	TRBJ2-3	CASRKAGGGTDTQYF	TGTGCCAGCCGCAAGGCGGGAGGAGGCACAGATACGCAGTATTTT
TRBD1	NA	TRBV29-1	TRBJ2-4	CSVKGQGDIQYF	TGCAGCGTTAAGGGACAGGGGGACATTCAGTACTTC
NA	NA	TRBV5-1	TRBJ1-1	CASSLAGFTEAFF	TGCGCCAGCAGCTTGGCAGGCTTCACTGAAGCTTTCTTT
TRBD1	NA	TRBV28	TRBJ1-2	CASSLWTGGSSNYGYTF	TGTGCCAGCAGTTTATGGACAGGGGGATCTTCTAACTATGGCTACACCTTC
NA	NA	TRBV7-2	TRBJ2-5	CASSLTSPGTQYF	TGTGCCAGCAGCTTAACCAGCCCAGGGACCCAGTACTTC
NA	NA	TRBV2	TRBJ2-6	CASSRMGSGANVLTF	TGTGCCAGCAGTAGGATGGGATCTGGGGCCAACGTCCTGACTTTC
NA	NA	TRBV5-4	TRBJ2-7	CASSFERYEQYF	TGTGCCAGCAGCTTCGAGAGATACGAGCAGTACTTC
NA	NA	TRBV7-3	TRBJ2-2	CASSLLSGGQGTNTGELFF	TGTGCCAGCAGCTTACTTTCCGGTGGGCAGGGGACGAACACCGGGGAGCTGTTTTTT
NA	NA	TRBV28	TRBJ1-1	CASRYKDLGAFF	TGTGCCAGCAGGTACAAGGACCTAGGGGCTTTCTTT
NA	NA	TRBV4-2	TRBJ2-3	CASSQDRFGSGTDTQYF	TGTGCCAGCAGCCAAGATAGATTCGGGTCGGGAACAGATACGCAGTATTTT
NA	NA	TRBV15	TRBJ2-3	CATSRTMAGSTDTQYF	TGTGCCACCAGCAGAACCATGGCGGGTAGCACAGATACGCAGTATTTT
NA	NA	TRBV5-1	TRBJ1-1	CASSPPTNTEAFF	TGCGCCAGCAGCCCCCCAACGAACACTGAAGCTTTCTTT
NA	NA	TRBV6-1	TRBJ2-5	CASSNRDVASETQYF	TGTGCCAGCAGTAACCGGGACGTCGCATCGGAGACCCAGTACTTC
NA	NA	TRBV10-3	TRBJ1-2	CAISADRSAGYGYTF	TGTGCCATCAGTGCGGACAGATCCGCTGGCTATGGCTACACCTTC
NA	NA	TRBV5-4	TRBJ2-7	CASSPFIGSKAYEQYF	TGTGCCAGCAGCCCCTTCATTGGTAGTAAGGCGTACGAGCAGTACTTC
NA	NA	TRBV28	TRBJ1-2	CASSFDNQILGGYTF	TGTGCCAGCAGTTTTGATAATCAGATATTAGGTGGCTACACCTTC
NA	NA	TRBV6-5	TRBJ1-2	CASGGGGAGTYGYTF	TGTGCCAGCGGAGGGGGGGGTGCGGGTACCTATGGCTACACCTTC
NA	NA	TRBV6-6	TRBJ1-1	CASSPRGADTEAFF	TGTGCCAGCAGCCCGAGGGGGGCGGACACTGAAGCTTTCTTT
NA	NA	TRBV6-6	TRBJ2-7	CASRLGGRYEQYF	TGTGCCAGCAGACTAGGCGGAAGGTACGAGCAGTACTTC
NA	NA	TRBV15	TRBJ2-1	CATSRARRTEYNEQFF	TGTGCCACCAGCAGGGCACGGAGGACGGAGTACAATGAGCAGTTCTTC
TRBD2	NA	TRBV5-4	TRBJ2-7	CASSQQTSGDYEQYF	TGTGCCAGCAGCCAACAGACTAGCGGGGACTACGAGCAGTACTTC
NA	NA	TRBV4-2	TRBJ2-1	CASSRGGGSSYNEQFF	TGTGCCAGCAGCCGTGGGGGCGGGAGCTCCTACAATGAGCAGTTCTTC
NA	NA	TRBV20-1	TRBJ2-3	CSASPDTQYF	TGCAGTGCTTCCCCAGATACGCAGTATTTT
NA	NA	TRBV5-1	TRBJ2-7	CASSLAPAGPLSYEQYF	TGCGCCAGCAGCTTGGCCCCCGCAGGGCCCCTCTCCTACGAGCAGTACTTC
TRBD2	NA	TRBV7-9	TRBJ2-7	CASSFRTSGFGEQYF	TGTGCCAGCAGCTTCCGGACTAGCGGGTTCGGCGAGCAGTACTTC
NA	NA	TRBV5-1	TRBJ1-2	CASSPNLPSEGYTF	TGCGCCAGCAGCCCGAATCTCCCCTCGGAAGGCTACACCTTC
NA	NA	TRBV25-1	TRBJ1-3	CASSESPGSGNTIYF	TGTGCCAGCAGTGAATCCCCCGGCTCTGGAAACACCATATATTTT
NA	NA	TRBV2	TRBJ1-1	CASSEARPALGAFF	TGTGCCAGCAGTGAAGCTAGGCCAGCCCTTGGTGCTTTCTTT
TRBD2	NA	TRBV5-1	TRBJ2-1	CASAYPGGSYNEQFF	TGCGCCAGCGCCTACCCGGGAGGTTCCTACAATGAGCAGTTCTTC
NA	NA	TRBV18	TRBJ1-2	CASSPYPGTASNYGYTF	TGTGCCAGCTCACCCTACCCCGGGACGGCCTCTAACTATGGCTACACCTTC
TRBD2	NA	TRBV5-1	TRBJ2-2	CASRPLAGVNTGELFF	TGCGCCAGCAGGCCCCTAGCGGGAGTAAACACCGGGGAGCTGTTTTTT
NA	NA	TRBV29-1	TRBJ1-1	CSVQKRMNTEAFF	TGCAGCGTCCAGAAGCGCATGAACACTGAAGCTTTCTTT
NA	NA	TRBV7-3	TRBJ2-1	CASSLSPFNEQFF	TGTGCCAGCAGCTTAAGCCCTTTCAATGAGCAGTTCTTC
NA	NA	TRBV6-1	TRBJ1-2	CASTRDNYGYTF	TGTGCCAGCACCAGGGATAACTATGGCTACACCTTC
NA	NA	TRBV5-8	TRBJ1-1	CASSMRTLDTEAFF	TGTGCCAGCAGCATGAGGACATTGGACACTGAAGCTTTCTTT
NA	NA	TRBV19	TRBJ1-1	CASSIARERGAFF	TGTGCCAGTAGTATCGCCAGGGAAAGGGGAGCTTTCTTT
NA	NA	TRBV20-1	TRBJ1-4	CTPAHREKLFF	TGCACTCCGGCCCACCGTGAAAAACTGTTTTTT
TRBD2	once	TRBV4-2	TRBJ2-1	CASTLAASGMNEQFF	TGTGCCAGCACCTTGGCGGCTAGCGGGATGAATGAGCAGTTCTTC
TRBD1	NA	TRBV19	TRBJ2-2	CASSRTGADTGELFF	TGTGCCAGTAGTAGGACAGGGGCGGACACCGGGGAGCTGTTTTTT
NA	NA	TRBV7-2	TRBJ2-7	CASSSTYEQYF	TGTGCCAGCAGCTCTACATACGAGCAGTACTTC